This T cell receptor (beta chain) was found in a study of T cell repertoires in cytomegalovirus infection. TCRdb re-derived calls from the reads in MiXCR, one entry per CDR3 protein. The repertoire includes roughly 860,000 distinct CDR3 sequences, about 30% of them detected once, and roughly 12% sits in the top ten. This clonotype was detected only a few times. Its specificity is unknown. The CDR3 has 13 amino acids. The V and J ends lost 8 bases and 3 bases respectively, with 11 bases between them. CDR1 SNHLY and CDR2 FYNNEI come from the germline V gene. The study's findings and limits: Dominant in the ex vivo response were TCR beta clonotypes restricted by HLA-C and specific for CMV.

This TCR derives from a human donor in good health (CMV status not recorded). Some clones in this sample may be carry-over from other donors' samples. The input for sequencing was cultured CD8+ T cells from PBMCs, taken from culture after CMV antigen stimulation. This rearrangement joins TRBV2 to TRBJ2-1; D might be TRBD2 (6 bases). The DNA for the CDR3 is TGTGCCAGCCGTGGCGGGATCTACAATGAGCAGTTCTTC. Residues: CASRGGIYNEQFF.